The clone carrying this T cell receptor (beta chain) was found many times. What it recognizes is unknown. Investigators excluded patients with uncontrolled infection, other autoimmune disease, pregnancy or lactation. The investigators amplified TCR beta CDR3 regions from RNA transcripts. A set of HTBI primers served as the primers for a first-round RT-PCR of the TCR CDR3. TCRdb called the multiplex PCR reads again in MiXCR, with one record for every CDR3 protein. This sample has approximately 600,000 distinct CDR3 sequences, with 13% to 15% found just once. The germline V gene has CDR1 SGHDN and CDR2 FVKESK. The CDR3 is 13 amino acids. Between the trimmed V and J ends, which lost 4 bases and 2 bases, there was a span of 9 bases. This specimen comes from a study of T cells in Graves' hyperthyroidism and ophthalmopathy. Study-level points and caveats: The model foresaw ophthalmopathy a median around 6 months prior to onset. Blood held most thyroid clonotypes expanded above 0.001 frequency.

The sequenced sample consisted of blood. This TCR came from a woman younger than 30 with Graves' ophthalmopathy. The chain carries TRBV14 and TRBJ2-7; D gene uncertain. The DNA of the CDR3 is TGTGCCAGCAGCCCTACCACGACCTACGAGCAGTACTTC. This sequence encodes CASSPTTTYEQYF.